Given below is one T cell receptor beta chain in context. This entry comes from a study of lymphopenia after photon versus proton radiotherapy. Libraries were prepared by immunoSEQ multiplex PCR; TCRdb keeps only in-frame clonotypes and omits some of them. The sample has over 50,000 clones, around 88% seen once; the top ten hold roughly 2.3%. V dropped 5 bases and J dropped 2; count of bases not matched to a gene: 2. The CDR3 is 15 amino acids. Germline V lookup: CDR1 SGHAT, CDR2 FQNNGV. The clonotype was recovered from a man aged 40-50 years with gastric cancer. The material sequenced was peripheral blood, taken from a patient treated with photon-based radiotherapy. The chain has TRBV11-2 and TRBJ2-3; 12 bases fit TRBD1. The DNA for the CDR3 is TGTGCCAGCAGCCGGGACAGGGGGCCCACAGATACGCAGTATTTT. Translating it yields CASSRDRGPTDTQYF.